The T cell receptor beta chain described here comes from a study of graft-versus-host responses after intestinal transplantation. Study-wide background: Isolated intestinal, liver-intestinal, or multivisceral transplants had been given to the recipients. Every one of the recipients received anti-thymocyte globulin induction and afterwards took tacrolimus and steroids for about 3 years. Points from the study as a whole: Some GvH clones appeared in ileal mucosa or blood before recipient bone marrow.

Using immunoSEQ multiplex PCR, the repertoire was profiled, and TCRdb retains in-frame clones only, with some absent. The sample includes roughly 11,000 clones, more than 85% of them seen just once. Per germline, CDR1 SEHNR and CDR2 FQNEAQ (reference sequence). V lost 5 bases and J lost 5; bases outside the gene matches: 14. There are 17 residues in the CDR3. About this clone itself: Its antigen remains unknown.

Documented time point: postoperative day 105 after intestinal transplantation (dayNNNN = postoperative day). The material was PBMCs, obtained 105 days after intestinal transplantation. This receptor was taken from a human patient who received an intestinal transplant, so some T cells may come from the graft donor. The rearrangement joins TRBV7-9 to TRBJ2-7; 11 bases align to TRBD1. The CDR3 DNA follows: TGTGCCAGCAGCCTCGGCCTCGGGGACAGGGGGGCCAACGAGCAGTACTTC. This gives the protein CASSLGLGDRGANEQYF. Filled out from reference TRBV7-9 and TRBJ2-7, the complete variable domain reads DTGVSQNPRHKITKRGQNVTFRCDPISEHNRLYWYRQTLGQGPEFLTYFQNEAQLEKSRLLSDRFSAERPKGSFSTLEIQRTEQGDSAMYLCASSLGLGDRGANEQYFGPGTRLTVT.